The 25 T cell receptor beta chains in this list originate from one sample, sequenced in a study of T cell responses to AZD1222 COVID-19 vaccine. The repertoire was sequenced with immunoSEQ multiplex PCR; TCRdb's copy has only in-frame clones and lacks some. Of fewer than 110,000 clones listed, about 90% are singletons. The material sequenced was peripheral blood, taken on day 0 of AZD1222 vaccination. The receptors were gathered from an adult in good health.

V usage is TRBV27 and J usage is TRBJ2-1, with D perhaps TRBD1 (6 bases). CDR1 and CDR2 (germline): MNHEY, SMNVEV (reference sequence). V was pared by 3 bases and J by 6 bases, with 12 bases between. CDR3 length equals 14 residues. CDR3 sequence: CASSFRGLPNEQFF. DNA for the CDR3: TGTGCCAGCAGTTTCAGGGGCCTCCCCAATGAGCAGTTCTTC.

The chain combines TRBV28 with TRBJ2-1, with 12 positions matching TRBD2. V shed 4 bases and J 15 bases; nucleotides not matched to a gene: 4. Germline V gene lookup returns CDR1 MDHEN and CDR2 SYDVKM. This CDR3 contains 12 residues. The CDR3 sequence is CASSSSGRATFF. The CDR3 DNA is TGTGCCAGCAGTTCTAGCGGGAGGGCCACGTTCTTC.

The chain combines TRBV29-1 with TRBJ2-3, with 7 bases lining up with TRBD1. J lost 5 bases, V lost 5 bases, and 13 bases had no gene match. The CDR3 contains 15 residues. The germline CDR1 and CDR2 sequences are SQVTM and ANQGSEA. The DNA of the CDR3 is TGCAGCGTTAAACGGACAGGAACGCCCGAAGATACGCAGTATTTT. Translation: CSVKRTGTPEDTQYF.

The rearrangement uses TRBV30 and TRBJ1-2; a possible D gene is TRBD1 (6 bases). The CDR3 consists of 14 residues. Germline CDR1 and CDR2: GTSNPN and SVGIG (reference sequence). DNA for the CDR3: TGTGCTGTCTTGCTCCAGGGGAGGGTTGATGGCTACACCTTC. Protein product: CAVLLQGRVDGYTF. Supplemented by reference TRBV30 and TRBJ1-2, the full variable domain reads SQTIHQWPATLVQPVGSPLSLECTVEGTSNPNLYWYRQAAGRGLQLLFYSVGIGQISSEVPQNLSASRPQDRQFILSSKKLLLSDSGFYLCAVLLQGRVDGYTFGSGTRLTVV.

This chain links TRBV4-1 with TRBJ2-3; D perhaps matches TRBD2 (6 bases). The CDR3 is 18 residues long. V shed 1 base and J shed 3 bases, with 20 bases lying between them. The V gene's germline CDR1 is MGHRA and CDR2 YSYEKL. CDR3 DNA: TGCGCCAGCAGCCAAGGACTCGGTAGTAGGGGAGGAACAGATACGCAGTATTTT. Translated, it gives CASSQGLGSRGGTDTQYF.

This chain connects TRBV6-2 or TRBV6-3 to TRBJ1-2; D gene uncertain. The CDR3 is 16 residues long. Germline CDR1 MNHEY, CDR2 SVGEGT. The germline V and J ends were trimmed by 4 bases and 4 bases, with 19 bases remaining between them. CDR3 amino acids: CASSLSPLSVGYGYTF. Written as DNA, the CDR3 is TGTGCCAGCAGTTTATCGCCCCTGTCGGTGGGCTATGGCTACACCTTC.

The chain carries TRBV18 and TRBJ1-1; a weak D match, TRBD1 (6 bases). CDR3 length: 15 amino acids. Germline-derived CDR1 and CDR2 are KGHSH and LQKENI. V was clipped by 0 bases and J by 0 bases, with 8 bases between them. CDR3 coding DNA: TGTGCCAGCTCACCACCGACAGGTATGAACACTGAAGCTTTCTTT. Encoded protein: CASSPPTGMNTEAFF.

V is TRBV5-1 and J is TRBJ2-5; 7 bases fit TRBD2. Unmatched junction bases numbered 4, after V lost 1 base and J lost 1 base. The V gene's germline CDR1 is SGHRS and CDR2 YFSETQ. CDR3 length: 15 residues. The CDR3 coding sequence is TGCGCCAGCAGCTTGTCACCTAGCGGCCAAGAGACCCAGTACTTC. Protein: CASSLSPSGQETQYF.

The rearrangement uses TRBV5-6 and TRBJ1-4; no firm D call. Germline CDR1 SGHDT, CDR2 YYEEEE. The CDR3 runs to 14 residues. The germline V and J ends were trimmed by 0 bases and 7 bases, with 10 bases remaining between them. In DNA, the CDR3 is TGTGCCAGCAGCTTGGTACACGGGGTTGAAAAACTGTTTTTT. It is translated as CASSLVHGVEKLFF.

This clone occurred once. This rearrangement joins TRBV19 to TRBJ1-1; perhaps TRBD1 as D (6 bases). V was cut by 6 bases and J by 2 bases, with 10 bases left in between. The CDR3 is 13 residues long. Per germline, CDR1 LNHDA and CDR2 SQIVND (reference sequence). The DNA of the CDR3 is TGTGCCAGTAGCGGGACACTTAACACTGAAGCTTTCTTT. It is translated as CASSGTLNTEAFF.

The chain joins TRBV3-1 (or the pseudogene TRBV3-2) to TRBJ1-1; maybe TRBD1 (5 bases). V was cut by 4 bases and J by 8 bases, with 17 bases left in between. Germline loops: CDR1 LGHDT, CDR2 YNNKEL (reference sequence). There are 14 residues in the CDR3. The CDR3 here is CASSPDGGGDEAFF. CDR3 coding DNA: TGTGCCAGCAGCCCCGACGGCGGGGGGGACGAAGCTTTCTTT.

J is TRBJ2-3 and V is TRBV2; D may be TRBD2 (5 bases). CDR3 length equals 15 residues. Germline values: CDR1 SNHLY, CDR2 FYNNEI. V lost 2 bases and J lost 6, with 15 bases in between. CDR3 in amino acids: CASSEFLLGVDTQYF. CDR3 bases: TGTGCCAGCAGTGAATTCTTACTAGGAGTGGATACGCAGTATTTT.

V is TRBV14 and J is TRBJ1-2; a possible D gene is TRBD1 (5 bases). The V end lost 2 bases, the J end lost 3 bases, and 7 bases lay between the germline ends. Germline V gene sequence: CDR1 SGHDN, CDR2 FVKESK. CDR3 length equals 13 residues. The CDR3 DNA sequence: TGTGCCAGCAGCCAACAGGGTTACTATGGCTACACCTTC. Encoded protein: CASSQQGYYGYTF.

The V call is TRBV28, the J call TRBJ1-2; D unclear. Per germline, CDR1 MDHEN and CDR2 SYDVKM. V lost 8 bases and J 5 bases, leaving 15 bases between the germline ends. This CDR3 is built from 13 residues. This CDR3 is CASRAAPAYGYTF. For the CDR3, the DNA is TGTGCCAGCCGGGCAGCCCCCGCTTATGGCTACACCTTC.

This chain links TRBV11-3 with TRBJ2-3; either TRBD1 or TRBD2 may supply D (5 bases each). The length of the CDR3 is 14 residues. Germline V CDR1 and CDR2: SGHNT, YENEEA. V dropped 1 base and J dropped 2 bases, with 7 bases sitting between them. The CDR3 loop is CASSLGGSTDTQYF. In DNA form, the CDR3 reads TGTGCCAGCAGCTTAGGGGGGTCCACAGATACGCAGTATTTT.

The sample holds a few counts of this clone. The chain joins TRBV7-8 to TRBJ2-5; TRBD2 agrees at 9 bases. The junction had 7 bases not matched to a gene; V was cut back by 3 bases and J by 5 bases. The germline CDR1 and CDR2 sequences are SGHVS and FQNEAQ. The CDR3 spans 15 residues. CDR3 in DNA: TGTGCCAGCAGCTTCTTTAGCGGGAGTGGCGAGACCCAGTACTTC. It yields the protein CASSFFSGSGETQYF.

The chain employs TRBV6-5 and TRBJ2-7; weak D call: TRBD1 (5 bases). Germline values: CDR1 MNHEY, CDR2 SVGAGI. The CDR3 runs to 11 residues. Trimming took off 7 bases at V and 3 bases at J, with 7 bases between the two ends. This CDR3 reads CASTGFYEQYF. As DNA, the CDR3 is TGTGCCAGCACAGGGTTCTACGAGCAGTACTTC.

This rearrangement joins TRBV3-1 (or the pseudogene TRBV3-2) to TRBJ2-1, with D perhaps TRBD2 (5 bases). V gave up 4 bases and J gave up 6 bases, with 13 bases separating them. This CDR3 is built from 14 residues. Germline V gene sequence: CDR1 LGHDT, CDR2 YNNKEL (reference sequence). CDR3 residues: CASSPGTSFNEQFF. The DNA for the CDR3 is TGTGCCAGCAGCCCAGGAACTAGTTTCAATGAGCAGTTCTTC.

The V and J genes are TRBV23-1 and TRBJ1-2; D not resolved. TRBV23-1 is an ORF, and what it does is uncertain. The CDR3 has 16 amino acids. The V end was cut by 4 bases, the J end by 2 bases, with 17 bases between. This CDR3 reads CASSLVPLDENYGYTF. For the CDR3, the DNA is TGCGCCAGCAGTCTCGTCCCTCTCGATGAGAACTATGGCTACACCTTC.

The genes are TRBV9 and TRBJ2-2, with D unclear. V was shortened by 0 bases and J by 3 bases, with 9 bases between the two germline ends. The germline gives CDR1 SGDLS, CDR2 YYNGEE. The CDR3 length is 15 residues. The CDR3 here is CASSVVGGHTGELFF. The CDR3 DNA sequence: TGTGCCAGCAGCGTAGTAGGTGGACACACCGGGGAGCTGTTTTTT.

The chain combines TRBV19 with TRBJ2-2; D gene ambiguous. This CDR3 comprises 14 residues. Germline V CDR1 and CDR2: LNHDA, SQIVND (reference sequence). V gave up 5 bases and J gave up 1 base, with 8 bases separating them. The CDR3: CASSSTVNTGELFF. CDR3 bases: TGTGCCAGTAGTTCTACAGTGAACACCGGGGAGCTGTTTTTT.

The chain is built from TRBV7-2 and TRBJ2-7; 14 bases match TRBD2. After removal of 0 bases from V and 2 bases from J, the junction contained 3 bases not matched to a gene. The CDR3 is 17 amino acids. The germline V gene encodes CDR1 SGHTA and CDR2 FQGNSA. The chain's CDR3 is CASSLAGLAGDPYEQYF. The CDR3 region has the DNA TGTGCCAGCAGCTTAGCGGGACTAGCGGGAGACCCCTACGAGCAGTACTTC.

This clone appeared a single time. This chain links TRBV28 with TRBJ1-2; 9 positions agree with TRBD1. Germline trimming cut 6 bases from V and 4 bases from J; bases unmatched to any gene: 12. The CDR3 runs to 16 residues. Germline V CDR1 and CDR2: MDHEN, SYDVKM. CDR3 DNA: TGTGCCAGCAGCCTCACTAGACAGGGGGATGGCTATGGCTACACCTTC. This translates into CASSLTRQGDGYGYTF.

The chain joins TRBV11-2 to TRBJ1-1; a possible D gene is TRBD1 (6 bases). V lost 5 bases to trimming and J lost 1 base, with 8 bases between them. Per germline, CDR1 SGHAT and CDR2 FQNNGV. The CDR3 totals 13 residues. CDR3 residues: CASSKDRNTEAFF. The CDR3 DNA is TGTGCCAGCAGCAAGGACAGGAACACTGAAGCTTTCTTT.

The count of this clone is one. CDR3 region: CASSLALLRDVQYF. CDR3 sequence (DNA): TGTGCCAGCAGCTTAGCTCTCCTCCGGGACGTTCAGTACTTC. This rearrangement joins TRBV7-9 to TRBJ2-5, with D perhaps assigned TRBD1 or TRBD2 (5 bases each). Trimming shortened V by 0 bases and J by 11 bases, and 16 bases separated the two germline ends. This CDR3 is 14 amino acids long. Germline assignment: CDR1 SEHNR and CDR2 FQNEAQ (reference sequence).